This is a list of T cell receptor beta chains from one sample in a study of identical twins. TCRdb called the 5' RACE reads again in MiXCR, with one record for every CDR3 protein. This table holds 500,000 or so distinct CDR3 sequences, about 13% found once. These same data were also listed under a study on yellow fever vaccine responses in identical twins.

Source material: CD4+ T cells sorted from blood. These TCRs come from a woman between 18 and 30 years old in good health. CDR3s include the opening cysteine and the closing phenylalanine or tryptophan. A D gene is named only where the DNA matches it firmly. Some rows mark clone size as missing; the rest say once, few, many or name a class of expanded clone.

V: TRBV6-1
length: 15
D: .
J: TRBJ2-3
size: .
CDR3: CASSPSGTFTDTQYF
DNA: TGTGCCAGCAGTCCCTCCGGGACTTTCACAGATACGCAGTATTTT

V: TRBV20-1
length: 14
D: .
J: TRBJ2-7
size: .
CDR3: CSAPRMDGDYEQYF
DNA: TGCAGTGCTCCCCGCATGGACGGAGACTACGAGCAGTACTTC

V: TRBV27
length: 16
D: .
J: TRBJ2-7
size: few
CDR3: CASRILSVAGHYEQYF
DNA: TGTGCCAGCAGAATACTTAGCGTGGCGGGGCACTACGAGCAGTACTTC

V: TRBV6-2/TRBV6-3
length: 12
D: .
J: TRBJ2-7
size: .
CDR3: CATNNFWYEQYF
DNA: TGTGCCACCAACAATTTCTGGTACGAGCAGTACTTC

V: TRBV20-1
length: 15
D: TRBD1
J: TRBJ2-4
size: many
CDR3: CSATIQGAGKNIQYF
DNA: TGCAGTGCTACCATACAGGGGGCGGGCAAAAACATTCAGTACTTC

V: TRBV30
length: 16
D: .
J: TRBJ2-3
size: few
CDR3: CAWRGTRVGLTDTQYF
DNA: TGTGCCTGGAGGGGGACGAGGGTAGGACTCACAGATACGCAGTATTTT

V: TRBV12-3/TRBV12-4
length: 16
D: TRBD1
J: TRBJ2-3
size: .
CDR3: CASSSRTGFRTDTQYF
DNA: TGTGCCAGCAGTTCCCGGACAGGGTTCCGCACAGATACGCAGTATTTT

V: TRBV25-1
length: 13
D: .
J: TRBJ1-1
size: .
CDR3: CASSVHLNTEAFF
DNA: TGTGCCAGCAGTGTACACCTGAACACTGAAGCTTTCTTT

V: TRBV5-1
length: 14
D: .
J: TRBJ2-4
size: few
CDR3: CASSLGQAQNIQYF
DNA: TGCGCCAGCAGCTTGGGACAGGCCCAAAACATTCAGTACTTC

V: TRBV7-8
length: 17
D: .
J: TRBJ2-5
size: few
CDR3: CASIVALATQDRETQYF
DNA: TGTGCCAGCATAGTGGCCCTAGCGACTCAAGATAGGGAGACCCAGTACTTC

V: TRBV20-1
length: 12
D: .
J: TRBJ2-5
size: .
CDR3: CSAGQIGQTQYF
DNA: TGCAGTGCTGGACAGATCGGACAGACCCAGTACTTC

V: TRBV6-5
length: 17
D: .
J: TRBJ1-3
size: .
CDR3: CASSYWSQLYSGNTIYF
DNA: TGTGCCAGCAGTTACTGGAGCCAGCTCTACTCTGGAAACACCATATATTTT

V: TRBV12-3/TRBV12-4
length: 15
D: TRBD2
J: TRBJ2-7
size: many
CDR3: CASTPAQVAGYEQYF
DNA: TGTGCCAGCACCCCGGCGCAAGTAGCGGGCTACGAGCAGTACTTC

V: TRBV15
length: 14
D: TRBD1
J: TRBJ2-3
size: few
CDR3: CATSEWDRGDTQYF
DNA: TGTGCCACCAGCGAGTGGGACAGGGGAGATACGCAGTATTTT

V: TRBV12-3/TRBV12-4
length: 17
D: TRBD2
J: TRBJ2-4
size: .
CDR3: CASSLIAGGLAKNIQYF
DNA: TGTGCCAGCAGTTTAATAGCGGGGGGCCTAGCCAAAAACATTCAGTACTTC

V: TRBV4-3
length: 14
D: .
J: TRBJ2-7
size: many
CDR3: CASSQETSVYEQYF
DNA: TGCGCCAGCAGCCAAGAAACGTCGGTCTACGAGCAGTACTTC

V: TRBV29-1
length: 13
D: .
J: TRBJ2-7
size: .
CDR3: CSVRQEMYNEQYF
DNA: TGCAGCGTAAGACAGGAAATGTATAACGAGCAGTACTTC

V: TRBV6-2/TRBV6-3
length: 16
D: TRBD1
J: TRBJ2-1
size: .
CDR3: CASSYSKGAVHNEQFF
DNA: TGTGCCAGCAGTTACTCGAAGGGGGCCGTACACAATGAGCAGTTCTTC

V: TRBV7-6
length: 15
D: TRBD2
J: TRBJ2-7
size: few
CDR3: CATSFWGGSLYEQYF
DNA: TGTGCCACCTCCTTCTGGGGGGGGAGTCTCTACGAGCAGTACTTC

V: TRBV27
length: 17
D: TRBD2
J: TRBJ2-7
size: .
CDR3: CASSTLAGGKISYGQYF
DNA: TGTGCCAGCAGTACATTAGCGGGAGGGAAAATTTCCTACGGGCAGTACTTC

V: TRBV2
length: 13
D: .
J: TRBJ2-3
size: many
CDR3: CAPGTQSTDTQYF
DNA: TGTGCGCCAGGGACACAAAGCACAGATACGCAGTATTTT

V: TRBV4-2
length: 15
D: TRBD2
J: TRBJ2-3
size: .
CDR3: CASSLTGGFGDTQYF
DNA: TGTGCCAGCAGCCTTACGGGGGGGTTTGGAGATACGCAGTATTTT

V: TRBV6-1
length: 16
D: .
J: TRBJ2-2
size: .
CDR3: CASSGKGFGFAGELFF
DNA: TGTGCCAGCAGTGGCAAGGGGTTCGGATTCGCCGGGGAGCTGTTTTTT

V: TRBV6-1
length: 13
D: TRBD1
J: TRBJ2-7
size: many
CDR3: CASSQGQFYEQYF
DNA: TGTGCCAGCAGTCAGGGACAGTTCTACGAGCAGTACTTC

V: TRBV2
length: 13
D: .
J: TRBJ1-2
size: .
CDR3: CASSEAKATGLTF
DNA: TGTGCCAGCAGTGAAGCCAAGGCCACGGGTCTCACCTTC

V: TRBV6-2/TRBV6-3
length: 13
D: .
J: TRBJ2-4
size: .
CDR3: CASGEGDKNIQYF
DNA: TGTGCCAGCGGCGAGGGGGACAAAAACATTCAGTACTTC

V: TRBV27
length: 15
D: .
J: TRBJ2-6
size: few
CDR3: CASSLGVTGANVLTF
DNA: TGTGCCAGCAGTTTAGGGGTAACTGGGGCCAACGTCCTGACTTTC

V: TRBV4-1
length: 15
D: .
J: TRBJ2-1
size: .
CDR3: CASSPYGGSYNEQFF
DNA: TGCGCCAGCAGCCCCTACGGTGGCTCCTACAATGAGCAGTTCTTC

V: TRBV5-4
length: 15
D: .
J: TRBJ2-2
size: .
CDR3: CATVGGPLNTGELFF
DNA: TGTGCCACCGTTGGGGGGCCCCTCAACACCGGGGAGCTGTTTTTT